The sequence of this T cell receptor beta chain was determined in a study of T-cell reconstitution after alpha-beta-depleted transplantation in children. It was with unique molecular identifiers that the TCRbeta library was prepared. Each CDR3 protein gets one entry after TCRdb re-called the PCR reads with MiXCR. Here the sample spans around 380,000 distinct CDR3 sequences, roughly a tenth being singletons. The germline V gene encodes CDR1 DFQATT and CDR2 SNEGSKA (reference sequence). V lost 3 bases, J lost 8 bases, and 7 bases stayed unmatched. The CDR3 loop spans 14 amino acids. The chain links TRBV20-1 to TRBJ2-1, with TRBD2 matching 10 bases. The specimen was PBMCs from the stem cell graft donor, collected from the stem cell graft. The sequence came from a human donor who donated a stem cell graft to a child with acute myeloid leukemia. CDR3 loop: CSARRASGSDEQFF. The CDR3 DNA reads TGCAGTGCTAGGAGGGCTAGCGGGAGCGATGAGCAGTTCTTC.